What follows are 2 T cell receptor beta chains derived from one specimen sequenced in a study of follicular helper T cells after annual influenza vaccination. Libraries were prepared by immunoSEQ multiplex PCR; TCRdb keeps only in-frame clonotypes and omits some of them. The data show about 11,000 clones, roughly 80% seen once. The material was CXCR5- memory CD4+ T cells sorted from blood, obtained 6 weeks after influenza vaccination. These receptors were taken from an adult who received the influenza vaccine.

The chain employs TRBV7-9 and TRBJ1-2; 8 nucleotides align to TRBD1. The CDR3 spans 14 residues. From germline, CDR1 is SEHNR and CDR2 FQNEAQ (reference sequence). After removal of 8 bases from V and 6 bases from J, the junction contained 11 bases not matched to a gene. The CDR3 DNA reads as TGTGCCAGCTCCTTACAGGGGGTAGTAGATGGCTACACCTTC. Translated: CASSLQGVVDGYTF.

The chain recombines TRBV25-1 with TRBJ2-3, with D maybe TRBD1 (6 bases). V lost 3 bases and J lost 1, with 8 bases in between. Germline values: CDR1 MGHDK, CDR2 SYGVNS. The CDR3 length is 14 residues. The DNA for the CDR3 is TGTGCCAGCAGTGAGGCAGGGGGCACAGATACGCAGTATTTT. This translates into CASSEAGGTDTQYF. Full variable domain (outside the CDR3, taken from reference TRBV25-1 and TRBJ2-3): EADIYQTPRYLVIGTGKKITLECSQTMGHDKMYWYQQDPGMELHLIHYSYGVNSTEKGDLSSESTVSRIRTEHFPLTLESARPSHTSQYLCASSEAGGTDTQYFGPGTRLTVL.